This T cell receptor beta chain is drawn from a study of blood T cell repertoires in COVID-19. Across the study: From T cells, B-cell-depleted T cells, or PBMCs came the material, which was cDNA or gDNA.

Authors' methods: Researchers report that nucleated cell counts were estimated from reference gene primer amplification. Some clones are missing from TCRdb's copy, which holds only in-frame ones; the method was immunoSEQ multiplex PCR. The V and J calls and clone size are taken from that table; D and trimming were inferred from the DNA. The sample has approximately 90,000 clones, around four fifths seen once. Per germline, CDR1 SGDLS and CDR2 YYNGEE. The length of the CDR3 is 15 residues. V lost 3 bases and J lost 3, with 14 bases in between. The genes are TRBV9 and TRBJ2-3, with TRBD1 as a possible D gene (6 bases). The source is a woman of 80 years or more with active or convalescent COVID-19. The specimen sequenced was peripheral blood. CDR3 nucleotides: TGTGCCAGCAGCGCCCACAGGGTCGGGACAGATACGCAGTATTTT. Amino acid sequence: CASSAHRVGTDTQYF.